These 6 T cell receptor beta chains share one sample of origin, sequenced in a study of glioma-infiltrating T cells after dendritic cell vaccination. TCRdb's copy holds only in-frame clones and misses some; the assay was immunoSEQ multiplex PCR. The sample has 49,000 or so clones; 85% are singletons. The sequenced sample was blood, obtained before dendritic cell vaccination. These receptors were collected from a human donor with glioblastoma.

This sequence joins TRBV25-1 and TRBJ2-7; 10 bases match TRBD1. Germline V CDR1 and CDR2: MGHDK, SYGVNS. The CDR3 loop spans 15 amino acids. V lost 7 bases, J lost 7 bases, and 13 bases stayed unmatched. The CDR3 DNA sequence: TGTGCCAGCACCGACAATCGACAGGGGGCGAGGGAGCAGTACTTC. This sequence encodes CASTDNRQGAREQYF.

The chain couples TRBV11-3 to TRBJ2-2; possible D gene TRBD2, 5 bases. The CDR3 has 12 amino acids. Trimming took off 3 bases at V and 8 bases at J, with 7 bases between the two ends. Germline-derived CDR1 and CDR2 are SGHNT and YENEEA. CDR3 nucleotides: TGTGCCAGCAGCTTGAGGGTGGGGGAGCTGTTTTTT. This translates into CASSLRVGELFF.

V is TRBV11-3 and J is TRBJ2-1, with a possible D match to TRBD2 (5 bases). CDR3 length: 15 amino acids. The germline gives CDR1 SGHNT, CDR2 YENEEA. V was trimmed by 2 bases and J by 5 bases, leaving 13 bases between them. The CDR3 loop reads CASSLRGLPDNEQFF. CDR3 coding DNA: TGTGCCAGCAGCTTACGCGGGTTACCGGACAATGAGCAGTTCTTC.

This chain uses TRBV19 with TRBJ2-1, with TRBD1 matching 8 bases. The CDR3 extends over 16 amino acids. Trimming cost V 7 bases and J 3 bases; bases outside gene matches: 11. Germline values: CDR1 LNHDA, CDR2 SQIVND (reference sequence). This chain's CDR3 is CASNSYQGAIYNEQFF. Written as DNA, the CDR3 is TGTGCCAGTAATAGTTATCAGGGGGCCATCTACAATGAGCAGTTCTTC.

CDR3 region: CASSFVSGPQETQYF. In DNA, the CDR3 is TGTGCCAGCAGCTTTGTTTCTGGGCCGCAAGAGACCCAGTACTTC. The chain has TRBV7-2 and TRBJ2-5; D is uncertain. V lost 3 bases and J lost 2, with 13 bases in between. Germline CDR1 is SGHTA and CDR2 is FQGNSA. The CDR3 loop spans 15 amino acids.

This clone is a singleton in its sample. The CDR3 here is CASSLPPGYEAFF. CDR3 DNA sequence: TGTGCCAGCAGCTTACCCCCGGGTTATGAAGCTTTCTTT. This chain joins TRBV5-4 and TRBJ1-1; D gene unclear. Germline lookup yields CDR1 SGHNT and CDR2 YYREEE (reference sequence). CDR3 length: 13 amino acids. V lost 2 bases and J 7 bases, leaving 12 bases between the germline ends.